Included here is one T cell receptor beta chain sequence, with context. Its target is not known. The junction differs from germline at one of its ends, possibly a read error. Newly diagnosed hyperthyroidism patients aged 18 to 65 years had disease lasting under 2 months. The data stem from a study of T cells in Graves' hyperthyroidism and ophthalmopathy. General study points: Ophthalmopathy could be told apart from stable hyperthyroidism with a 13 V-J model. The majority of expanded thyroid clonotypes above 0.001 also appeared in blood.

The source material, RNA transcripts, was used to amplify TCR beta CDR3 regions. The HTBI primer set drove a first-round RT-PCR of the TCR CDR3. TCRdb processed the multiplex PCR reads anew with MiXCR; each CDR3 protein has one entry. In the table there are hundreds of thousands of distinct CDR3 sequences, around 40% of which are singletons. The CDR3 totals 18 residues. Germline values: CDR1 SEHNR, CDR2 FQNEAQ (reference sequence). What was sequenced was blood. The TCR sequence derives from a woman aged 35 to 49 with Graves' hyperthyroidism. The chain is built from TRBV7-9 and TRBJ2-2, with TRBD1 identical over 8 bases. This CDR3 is CAGSFRIGTGPNTGELFF. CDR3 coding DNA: TGTGCCGGCAGCTTCCGAATTGGGACAGGCCCGAACACCGGGGAGCTGTTTTTT.